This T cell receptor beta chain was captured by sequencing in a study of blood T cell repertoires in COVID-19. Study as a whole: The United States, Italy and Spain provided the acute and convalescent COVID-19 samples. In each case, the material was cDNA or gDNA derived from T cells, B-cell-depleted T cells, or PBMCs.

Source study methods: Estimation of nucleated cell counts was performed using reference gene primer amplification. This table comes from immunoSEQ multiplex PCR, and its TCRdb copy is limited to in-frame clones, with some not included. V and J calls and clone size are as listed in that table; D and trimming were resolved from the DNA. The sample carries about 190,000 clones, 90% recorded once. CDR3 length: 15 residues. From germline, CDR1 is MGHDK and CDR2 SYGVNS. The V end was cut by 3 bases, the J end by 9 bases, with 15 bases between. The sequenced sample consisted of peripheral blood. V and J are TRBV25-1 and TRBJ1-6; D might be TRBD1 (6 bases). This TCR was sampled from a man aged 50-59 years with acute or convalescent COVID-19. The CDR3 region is CASSDPQGQSSPLHF. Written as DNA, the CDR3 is TGTGCCAGCAGTGATCCACAGGGCCAGAGTTCACCCCTCCACTTT.